Each of the 17 T cell receptor beta chains below was sequenced from the same sample in a study of blood T cell repertoires in COVID-19 (dated by TCRdb to the early 2020s). The library was obtained by the immunoSEQ multiplex PCR assay. This is the immuneACCESS table as TCRdb keeps it, with only in-frame sequences that have V and J called. A part of the clones is gone; compared with another copy, unresolved V genes explain less than half, and the rest is unexplained. The sample table records about 250,000 clones; 65% to 90% of these occur just once. In total, the top ten clones hold 4.9% of the sample. The sequenced material came from peripheral blood. Receptors originate from a woman of 80 years or more with active or convalescent COVID-19.

The V and J genes are TRBV5-4 and TRBJ2-2; a weak D match, TRBD1 (5 bases). V lost 7 bases and J 6 bases, leaving 10 bases between the germline ends. CDR1 and CDR2 from the germline V gene are SGHNT and YYREEE (reference sequence). This CDR3 is 12 amino acids long. CDR3 loop: CASSRQPGELFF. CDR3 DNA sequence: TGTGCCAGCTCCCGACAGCCCGGGGAGCTGTTTTTT.

CDR3 in amino acids: CASSKDRAEGYTF. CDR3 DNA: TGTGCCAGCAGTAAGGACAGGGCGGAGGGCTACACCTTC. The chain joins TRBV2 to TRBJ1-2, with 8 nucleotides matching TRBD1. This CDR3 has 13 amino acids. V shed 5 bases, J shed 8 bases, and the junction held 7 bases outside the gene matches. The germline CDR1 and CDR2 sequences are SNHLY and FYNNEI.

V and J are TRBV6-5 and TRBJ1-4, with TRBD1 matching 7 bases. With 4 bases clipped from V and 5 bases from J, the junction kept 4 bases outside the gene matches. The germline CDR1 and CDR2 sequences are MNHEY and SVGAGI. CDR3 length: 14 amino acids. The CDR3 DNA follows: TGTGCCAGCAGTTGGACAGGAAGGAATGAAAAACTGTTTTTT. Translating gives CASSWTGRNEKLFF.

The genes are TRBV10-1 and TRBJ1-2; no clear D. The CDR3 covers 13 residues. Trimming shortened V by 0 bases and J by 6 bases, and 8 bases separated the two germline ends. The V gene's germline CDR1 is WNHNN and CDR2 SYGVQD (reference sequence). CDR3 sequence (DNA): TGCGCCAGCAGTGAGTCGCCCAGGAATGGCTACACCTTC. It specifies CASSESPRNGYTF.

This rearrangement joins TRBV5-6 to TRBJ1-2, with unresolved D. Trimming took 4 bases from V and 8 from J, leaving 12 bases between them. CDR1 and CDR2 (germline): SGHDT, YYEEEE. This CDR3 contains 12 residues. CDR3 protein: CASSAGRQGYTF. In DNA form, the CDR3 reads TGTGCCAGCAGCGCGGGCCGGCAGGGCTACACCTTC.

The chain recombines TRBV3-1 (or the pseudogene TRBV3-2) with TRBJ1-6, with 7 bases aligning to TRBD1. With V trimmed by 2 bases and J by 5 bases, 0 bases remained unmatched. The length of the CDR3 is 14 residues. Germline V CDR1 and CDR2: LGHDT, YNNKEL (reference sequence). CDR3 bases: TGTGCCAGCAGCCAACAGGGGGATAATTCACCCCTCCACTTT. This translates into CASSQQGDNSPLHF.

The rearrangement joins TRBV30 to TRBJ1-5, with 10 nucleotides matching TRBD1. V dropped 3 bases and J dropped 5; count of bases not matched to a gene: 1. From germline, CDR1 is GTSNPN and CDR2 SVGIG (reference sequence). The CDR3 contains 13 residues. The CDR3 loop reads CAWSGTGDQPQHF. CDR3 in DNA: TGTGCCTGGAGCGGGACAGGGGATCAGCCCCAGCATTTT.

The CDR3 spells CASESDRSQPQHF. CDR3 bases: TGTGCCAGCGAATCCGACAGGTCCCAGCCCCAGCATTTT. This chain joins TRBV2 and TRBJ1-5; possible D gene TRBD1, 6 bases. The V gene lost 8 bases and the J gene lost 7 bases, with 15 bases spanning the gap. There are 13 residues in the CDR3. Germline CDR1 reads SNHLY; CDR2 reads FYNNEI.

This clone was counted many times. The genes are TRBV4-1 and TRBJ1-2, with 12 bases lining up with TRBD1. CDR1 MGHRA and CDR2 YSYEKL come from the germline V gene. The V gene end was trimmed by 4 bases and the J gene end by 5 bases; junction bases not matched to a gene: 8. The CDR3 runs to 16 residues. The CDR3 sequence: CASSLGTGGVGYGYTF. CDR3 bases: TGCGCCAGCAGCCTGGGGACAGGGGGCGTCGGGTATGGCTACACCTTC.

The CDR3 loop is CASSGRQANTEAFF. The CDR3 region has the DNA TGTGCCAGCAGCGGAAGACAGGCGAACACTGAAGCTTTCTTT. The chain combines TRBV9 with TRBJ1-1, with D tentatively TRBD1 (6 bases). Germline V gene lookup returns CDR1 SGDLS and CDR2 YYNGEE. The ends were cut back, 3 bases at V and 1 base at J, with 10 bases in the middle. The CDR3 consists of 14 residues.

This clone was found a few times. The chain employs TRBV30 and TRBJ1-2; 8 positions match TRBD1. The junction had 13 bases not matched to a gene; V was cut back by 5 bases and J by 5 bases. Per germline, CDR1 GTSNPN and CDR2 SVGIG (reference sequence). The CDR3 is 15 amino acids. The CDR3 is CAWRLAGGYIYGYTF. CDR3 nucleotide sequence: TGTGCCTGGCGTCTTGCAGGGGGCTATATTTATGGCTACACCTTC.

The chain carries TRBV4-1 and TRBJ1-3, with a possible D match to TRBD1 (6 bases). CDR1 is MGHRA, CDR2 YSYEKL, per germline. The CDR3 consists of 14 residues. V was clipped by 3 bases and J by 0 bases, with 6 bases between them. The CDR3 loop reads CASSQGHSGNTIYF. The CDR3 coding sequence is TGCGCCAGCAGCCAGGGACACTCTGGAAACACCATATATTTT.

CDR3 bases: TGTGCCAGCAGTCCCAACAGGGGGGAGACCCAGTACTTC. It codes for CASSPNRGETQYF. This chain joins TRBV12-3 or TRBV12-4 and TRBJ2-5; 8 positions match TRBD1. The CDR3 totals 13 residues. V was clipped by 5 bases and J by 5 bases; unmatched bases: 4.

The chain employs TRBV15 and TRBJ2-3; 8 nucleotides match TRBD1. The CDR3 sequence is 15 residues long. V was pared by 0 bases and J by 5 bases, with 4 bases of the junction left unmatched. CDR1 LNHNV and CDR2 YYDKDF come from the germline V gene (reference sequence). DNA of the CDR3: TGTGCCACCAGCAGAGATTGGACAGGGAAAGATACGCAGTATTTT. It specifies CATSRDWTGKDTQYF.

This sequence joins TRBV15 and TRBJ2-5; TRBD2 might be the D (6 bases). The CDR3 sequence is 14 residues long. With 1 base removed from V and 3 bases from J, the gap between germline ends came to 9 bases. Germline-derived CDR1 and CDR2 are LNHNV and YYDKDF (reference sequence). Here the CDR3 reads CATSRGGGEETQYF. Here the CDR3 DNA reads TGTGCCACCAGCAGAGGGGGCGGGGAAGAGACCCAGTACTTC.

CDR3: CASSQPPGQENYGYTF. The DNA of the CDR3 is TGTGCCAGTAGCCAACCTCCGGGACAGGAGAACTATGGCTACACCTTC. This chain links TRBV19 with TRBJ1-2; TRBD1 agrees at 8 bases. This CDR3 has 16 amino acids. Trimming cost V 6 bases and J 2 bases; bases outside gene matches: 11. Germline V gives CDR1 LNHDA, CDR2 SQIVND (reference sequence).

The chain is built from TRBV28 and TRBJ1-2; 8 bases map to TRBD1. This CDR3 has 16 residues. Germline values: CDR1 MDHEN, CDR2 SYDVKM. J gave up 6 bases and V 5 bases, and 14 bases lay outside the gene matches. The CDR3 bases are TGTGCCAGCAGTCCCAGCTCTGTGACAGGGGAAAATGGCTACACCTTC. Its protein is CASSPSSVTGENGYTF.